This entry features one T cell receptor (beta chain) sequence. The data are from a study of CD8 T cells in Susac syndrome. CD8+ and CD4+ T cells taken from blood had their TCR beta sequenced. TEMRA cells were FACS-enriched, with CD8+ and CD4+ T cells isolated negatively. The RNA, roughly 0.45 to 1 ug, was put through reverse transcription using random hexamers. Amplification of TCR beta CDR3 by immunoSEQ multiplex PCR spanned 54 Vbeta and 13 Jbeta. TCRdb reprocessed the immunoSEQ multiplex PCR reads via MiXCR and lists one record per CDR3 protein. This table holds under 150,000 distinct CDR3 sequences, 90% to 95% found once. The CDR3 extends over 14 amino acids. V shed 7 bases, J shed 1 base, and the junction held 6 bases outside the gene matches. CDR1 is LNHDA and CDR2 is SQIVND in the germline V gene (reference sequence).

The receptor was derived from a human donor with multiple sclerosis. The genes are TRBV19 and TRBJ1-1; TRBD1 matches 7 bases. The sequenced sample consisted of CD4+ T cells from PBMCs. The CDR3: CASTRQGTNTEAFF. For the CDR3, the DNA is TGTGCCAGTACTCGACAGGGAACGAACACTGAAGCTTTCTTT.